The entry below gives a single TCR beta chain sequence along with its context. Followed over time, Seattle patients had been enrolled while infection was active. Here immunoSEQ multiplex PCR was the method, and the copy in TCRdb shows in-frame clones only, minus some. The table has roughly 340,000 clones, over 70% seen once. This sample was taken from a study of blood T cell repertoires in COVID-19. The wider study: The United States, Italy and Spain were the sources of the acute and convalescent COVID-19 samples.

The CDR3 is made up of 17 amino acids. Germline V gene sequence: CDR1 KGHDR, CDR2 SFDVKD. Trimming shortened V by 3 bases and J by 7 bases, and 21 bases separated the two germline ends. The source is a woman between 50 and 59 years old with COVID-19, enrolled during active disease. The specimen was peripheral blood. The chain uses TRBV24-1 and TRBJ2-1, with D perhaps matching TRBD2 (6 bases). The DNA of the CDR3 is TGTGCCACCAGTGATCCCGCTGGGAGGACCCCTTGGAATGAGCAGTTCTTC. Protein: CATSDPAGRTPWNEQFF.